The sequence of this T cell receptor (beta chain) was determined in a study of vaccination and CD4 T cells after COVID-19. An Oncomine TCR Beta short-read assay was used to sequence the DNA from cultured CD4+ T cells. Someone extracted genomic DNA from cultured CD4+ T cells. In TCRdb, the PCR reads were re-called with MiXCR into one record per CDR3 protein. The sample has fewer than 8,500 distinct CDR3 sequences; roughly 38% are singletons. This clonotype was recorded a few times. Its antigen remains unidentified. The germline V gene encodes CDR1 ENHRY and CDR2 SYGVKD. The CDR3 runs 16 residues. V lost 3 bases to trimming and J lost 3 bases; unmatched junction nucleotides: 7. The study, taken as a whole, reports: In median terms, SARS-CoV-2-reactive clonotypes went from approximately 21 to 40, a nonsignificant rise.

Treatment noted: roughly 10-day PBMC culture with coronavirus spike peptide pools or control peptides (ViraFEST assay). An unexposed donor provided the CD4+ T cells, which were collected before the COVID-19 pandemic (2011-2018). Before TCRs were sequenced, ViraFEST expanded antigen-specific T cells with peptide pools. This receptor was taken from a human donor in good health. Sequenced input: CD4+ T cells from blood, cultured in vitro. The chain carries TRBV10-3 and TRBJ2-2, with TRBD2 matching 7 bases. The CDR3 here is CAISEFSAGDTGELFF. The CDR3 region has the DNA TGTGCCATCAGTGAATTTAGTGCGGGGGACACCGGGGAGCTGTTTTTT.